Following are 14 T cell receptor beta chains from one sample sequenced in a study of cytomegalovirus exposure and HLA in healthy donors. Using immunoSEQ multiplex PCR, the repertoire was profiled, and TCRdb retains in-frame clones only, with some absent. The sample contains 150,000 to 200,000 clones, 80% to 90% of which appear only once. Specimen: PBMCs. These TCRs come from a woman between 25 and 40 years old in good health and CMV-seronegative.

The V call is TRBV12-1, the J call TRBJ1-1; no check of the table's D call, TRBD1, against the DNA was made. TRBV12-1 corresponds to a pseudogene. The CDR3 runs 14 residues. The CDR3 loop is CASSPGQRNTEAFF. The CDR3 DNA reads as TGTGCCAGCAGCCCAGGACAGAGAAACACTGAAGCTTTCTTT.

This chain uses TRBV6-1 with TRBJ1-1, with 9 nucleotides matching TRBD1. With 0 bases clipped from V and 4 bases from J, the junction kept 0 bases outside the gene matches. Germline CDR1 is MNHNS and CDR2 is SASEGT. The CDR3 is 14 amino acids. The CDR3 coding sequence is TGTGCCAGCAGTGAAGCGGACAGGGGCACTGAAGCTTTCTTT. Amino acid sequence: CASSEADRGTEAFF.

This chain links TRBV6-5 with TRBJ1-1; D might be TRBD1 (6 bases). The germline V gene encodes CDR1 MNHEY and CDR2 SVGAGI. V gave up 8 bases and J gave up 5 bases, with 12 bases separating them. The CDR3 runs to 12 residues. The CDR3 DNA is TGTGCCAGCGGACAGACTTTGACTGAAGCTTTCTTT. The encoded protein is CASGQTLTEAFF.

V and J are TRBV6-6 and TRBJ1-6; perhaps TRBD1 as D (6 bases). Trimming stripped 7 bases from V and 0 bases from J, with 13 bases between. The CDR3 loop spans 16 amino acids. The germline V gene encodes CDR1 MNHNY and CDR2 SVGAGI (reference sequence). CDR3 nucleotides: TGTGCCAGCACTGACAGGTTGAGCTCCTATAATTCACCCCTCCACTTT. Encoded protein: CASTDRLSSYNSPLHF.

This clone was seen once. The chain carries TRBV29-1 and TRBJ2-7, with 8 bases fitting TRBD1. The V segment lost 7 bases and the J segment 0 bases; nucleotides outside the gene matches: 8. The CDR3 runs 14 residues. Germline lookup yields CDR1 SQVTM and CDR2 ANQGSEA. The CDR3 spells CSARDRGSSYEQYF. In nucleotides, the CDR3 is TGCAGCGCGAGAGACAGGGGTAGCTCCTACGAGCAGTACTTC.

The chain recombines TRBV6-5 with TRBJ2-7; 8 bases fit TRBD1. The CDR3 has 14 residues. Germline assignment: CDR1 MNHEY and CDR2 SVGAGI. V gave up 5 bases and J gave up 4 bases; unmatched junction bases: 7. Here the CDR3 reads CASSRRTGTYEQYF. The DNA for the CDR3 is TGTGCCAGCAGTCGCCGGACAGGGACGTACGAGCAGTACTTC.

The chain links TRBV27 to TRBJ1-1; 7 bases agree with TRBD1. This CDR3 region has 14 residues. Germline CDR1 MNHEY, CDR2 SMNVEV (reference sequence). The V gene end was trimmed by 6 bases and the J gene end by 2 bases; junction bases not matched to a gene: 6. The CDR3 coding sequence is TGTGCCAGCAGCCTCGGGACAGCTAACACTGAAGCTTTCTTT. It is translated as CASSLGTANTEAFF.

The chain combines TRBV6-5 with TRBJ1-3; D might be TRBD1 (6 bases). V shed 6 bases and J shed 0 bases, with 9 bases lying between them. This CDR3 spans 14 amino acids. Germline assignment: CDR1 MNHEY and CDR2 SVGAGI. The CDR3: CASRQQGSGNTIYF. Written as DNA, the CDR3 is TGTGCCAGCAGGCAACAGGGCTCTGGAAACACCATATATTTT.

The V and J genes are TRBV7-9 and TRBJ2-1; TRBD2 agrees at 8 bases. The CDR3 is 14 residues long. The junction had 3 bases not matched to a gene; V was cut back by 3 bases and J by 5 bases. Germline assignment: CDR1 SEHNR and CDR2 FQNEAQ (reference sequence). The DNA of the CDR3 is TGTGCCAGCAGCTTGGCGGGGGGCCACAATGAGCAGTTCTTC. It is translated as CASSLAGGHNEQFF.

The rearrangement uses TRBV14 and TRBJ1-1; D call uncertain. The length of the CDR3 is 13 residues. Between the trimmed V and J ends, which lost 1 base and 0 bases, there was a span of 3 bases. Germline CDR1 is SGHDN and CDR2 is FVKESK. Written as DNA, the CDR3 is TGTGCCAGCAGCCAAGCTCTGAACACTGAAGCTTTCTTT. Translated, it gives CASSQALNTEAFF.

CDR3 DNA: TGCGCCAGCAGCCAACTGACAGCGCCAGGCTCTGGAAACACCATATATTTT. This sequence encodes CASSQLTAPGSGNTIYF. V and J are TRBV4-1 and TRBJ1-3, with D possibly being TRBD1 (5 bases). Trimming removed 2 bases from V and 0 bases from J, with 14 bases in between. CDR3 length: 17 residues. CDR1 and CDR2 from the germline V gene are MGHRA and YSYEKL.

The chain has TRBV5-1 and TRBJ2-7; TRBD2 is a possible D gene (5 bases). Germline CDR1 reads SGHRS; CDR2 reads YFSETQ. The length of the CDR3 is 14 residues. The V and J ends lost 7 bases and 0 bases respectively, with 14 bases between them. The CDR3 nucleotides read TGCGCCAGCGGCCCGGGGTCGAGCTCCTACGAGCAGTACTTC. Translating gives CASGPGSSSYEQYF.

Concerning this clone: Within the sample, other DNA sequences also encode this same CDR3. This chain uses TRBV6-5 with TRBJ1-1, with 8 bases lining up with TRBD1. V shed 2 bases and J 2 bases; nucleotides not matched to a gene: 1. The CDR3 is 14 amino acids. Germline CDR1 MNHEY, CDR2 SVGAGI. CDR3 sequence: CASSYGTGNTEAFF. The CDR3 DNA reads as TGTGCCAGCAGTTACGGGACAGGAAACACTGAAGCTTTCTTT.

This sequence joins TRBV5-1 and TRBJ1-3; D ambiguous. The CDR3 consists of 15 residues. Germline assignment: CDR1 SGHRS and CDR2 YFSETQ. The V end was cut by 9 bases, the J end by 2 bases, with 18 bases between. The CDR3 DNA is TGCGCCACGGCGGACCCTCGGCGGGCTGGAAACACCATATATTTT. It is translated as CATADPRRAGNTIYF.